The 8 T cell receptor beta chains given below trace back to one sample, sequenced in a study of blood T cell repertoires in COVID-19. Produced via immunoSEQ multiplex PCR; TCRdb's table is partial and in-frame only. The sample has approximately 210,000 clones, approximately 80% seen once; the top ten hold 7.5% to 9%. The specimen was peripheral blood. These receptors originate from a woman of 80 years or more with COVID-19, enrolled during active disease.

The V call is TRBV2, the J call TRBJ1-2; 7 bases agree with TRBD1. The ends lost 3 bases at V and 6 bases at J; junction bases unmatched: 10. The CDR3 consists of 15 residues. The V gene's germline CDR1 is SNHLY and CDR2 FYNNEI. CDR3 in amino acids: CASSEVGTAADGYTF. CDR3 nucleotides: TGTGCCAGCAGTGAGGTGGGGACAGCAGCAGATGGCTACACCTTC.

V and J are TRBV7-9 and TRBJ1-3; 11 nucleotides agree with TRBD1. The V gene end was trimmed by 5 bases and the J gene end by 0 bases; junction bases not matched to a gene: 3. In germline, CDR1 is SEHNR, CDR2 FQNEAQ (reference sequence). The CDR3 covers 16 residues. The CDR3 sequence is CASSRTGGFSGNTIYF. The CDR3 DNA reads as TGTGCCAGCAGCAGGACAGGGGGCTTCTCTGGAAACACCATATATTTT.

As for this clone: The sample holds other DNA sequences that translate to the same CDR3. The chain links TRBV3-1 (or the pseudogene TRBV3-2) to TRBJ2-1; TRBD2 matches at 14 bases. The CDR3 is made up of 16 amino acids. Germline CDR1 reads LGHDT; CDR2 reads YNNKEL (reference sequence). Losses at the gene ends were 1 base for V and 7 bases for J; bases not matched to a gene: 3. Here the CDR3 reads CASSQAGTSGSNEQFF. CDR3 coding DNA: TGTGCCAGCAGCCAAGCCGGGACTAGCGGGAGTAATGAGCAGTTCTTC.

V and J are TRBV7-2 and TRBJ2-7; 9 bases are a match to TRBD2. Germline CDR1 and CDR2: SGHTA and FQGNSA. The CDR3 spans 13 residues. Unmatched junction bases numbered 8, after V lost 5 bases and J lost 9 bases. CDR3 sequence: CASSPTSGFLQYF. CDR3 DNA: TGTGCCAGCAGCCCCACTAGCGGGTTTCTGCAGTACTTC.

V is TRBV12-3 or TRBV12-4 and J is TRBJ2-6; no reliable D call. V was shortened by 7 bases and J by 3 bases, with 4 bases between the two germline ends. The CDR3 extends over 12 amino acids. The CDR3 region is CASTGGANVLTF. The CDR3 DNA is TGTGCCAGCACGGGTGGGGCCAACGTCCTGACTTTC.

The chain joins TRBV2 to TRBJ2-5; D is possibly TRBD2 (6 bases). Germline values: CDR1 SNHLY, CDR2 FYNNEI. Trimming pared 3 bases from V and 7 bases from J, leaving 9 bases between. There are 12 residues in the CDR3. CDR3 region: CASSDRGGTQYF. The CDR3 bases are TGTGCCAGCAGTGATCGGGGAGGGACCCAGTACTTC.

The CDR3 DNA follows: TGCGCCAGCAGCTTGGGGATCCGGGAAATCGGGGAGACCCAGTACTTC. This sequence encodes CASSLGIREIGETQYF. V gene TRBV5-1 combines with J gene TRBJ2-5, with D perhaps TRBD2 (5 bases). Between the trimmed V and J ends, which lost 0 bases and 5 bases, there was a span of 17 bases. The length of the CDR3 is 16 residues. CDR1 and CDR2 (germline): SGHRS, YFSETQ.

This chain connects TRBV6-1 to TRBJ1-2, with a tentative D call TRBD1 (6 bases). Between the trimmed V and J ends, which lost 2 bases and 8 bases, there was a span of 18 bases. The length of the CDR3 is 15 residues. CDR1 MNHNS and CDR2 SASEGT come from the germline V gene. CDR3: CASSELTARGRGYTF. The CDR3 coding sequence is TGTGCCAGCAGTGAATTGACAGCCAGGGGCAGGGGCTACACCTTC.